This TCR beta chain was sequenced during a study of cytomegalovirus exposure and HLA in healthy donors. For this clone: Its antigen remains unidentified. Sequence at one end of the junction differs from germline and may be a read error. Additional DNA sequences in this sample encode the identical CDR3.

General study findings and limits: The authors later found most CMV-associated TCR beta chains appeared HLA-restricted.

In germline, CDR1 is MGHRA, CDR2 YSYEKL. This CDR3 contains 17 residues. PCR employed 60 Vbeta and 13 Jbeta primers. Sequenced by immunoSEQ multiplex PCR; TCRdb stores in-frame clones only, minus some. The repertoire includes over 150,000 clones, roughly 80% of them detected once, and 6% to 7.5% sits in the top ten. The receptor was derived from a man aged 30 to 45 in good health and CMV-seropositive. Sequencing was performed on PBMCs. V usage is TRBV4-1 and J usage is TRBJ1-1; a possible D gene is TRBD1 (5 bases). The chain's CDR3 is CASSQETQGMVDTEAFF. CDR3 nucleotides: TGCGCCAGCAGCCAAGAAACTCAGGGAATGGTGGACACTGAGGCTTTCTTT.